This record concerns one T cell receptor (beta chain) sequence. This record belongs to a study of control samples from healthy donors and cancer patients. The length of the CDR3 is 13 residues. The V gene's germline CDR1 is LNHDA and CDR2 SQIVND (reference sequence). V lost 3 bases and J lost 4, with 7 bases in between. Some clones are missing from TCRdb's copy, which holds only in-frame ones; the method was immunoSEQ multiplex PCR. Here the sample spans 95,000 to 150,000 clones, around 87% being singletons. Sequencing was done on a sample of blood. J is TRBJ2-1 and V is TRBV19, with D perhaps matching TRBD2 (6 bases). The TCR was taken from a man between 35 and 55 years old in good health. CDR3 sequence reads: CASSIGGYNEQFF. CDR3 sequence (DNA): TGTGCCAGTAGTATCGGGGGATACAATGAGCAGTTCTTC.